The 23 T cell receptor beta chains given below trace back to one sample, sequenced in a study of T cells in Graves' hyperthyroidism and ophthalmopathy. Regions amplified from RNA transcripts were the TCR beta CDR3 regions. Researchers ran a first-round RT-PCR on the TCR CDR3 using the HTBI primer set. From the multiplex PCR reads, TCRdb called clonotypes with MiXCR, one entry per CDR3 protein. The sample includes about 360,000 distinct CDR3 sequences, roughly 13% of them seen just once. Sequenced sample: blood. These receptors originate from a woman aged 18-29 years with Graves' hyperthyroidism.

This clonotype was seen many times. CDR3 in DNA: TGTGCCAGCAGCCCAGGAGGGTCAATCCAGAACACTGAAGCTTTCTTT. This sequence encodes CASSPGGSIQNTEAFF. The rearrangement joins TRBV7-9 to TRBJ1-1; no firm D call. V was shortened by 5 bases and J by 1 base, with 17 bases between the two germline ends. Germline loops: CDR1 SEHNR, CDR2 FQNEAQ (reference sequence). This CDR3 has 16 residues. The variable domain in full, with the rest retrieved from reference TRBV7-9 and TRBJ1-1, is DTGVSQNPRHKITKRGQNVTFRCDPISEHNRLYWYRQTLGQGPEFLTYFQNEAQLEKSRLLSDRFSAERPKGSFSTLEIQRTEQGDSAMYLCASSPGGSIQNTEAFFGQGTRLTVV.

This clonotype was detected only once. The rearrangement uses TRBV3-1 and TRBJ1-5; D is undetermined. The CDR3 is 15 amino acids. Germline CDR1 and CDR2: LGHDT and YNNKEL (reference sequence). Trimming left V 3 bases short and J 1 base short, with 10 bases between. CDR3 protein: CASSQSVLSNQPQHF. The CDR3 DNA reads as TGTGCCAGCAGCCAGTCGGTCCTGAGCAATCAGCCCCAGCATTTT.

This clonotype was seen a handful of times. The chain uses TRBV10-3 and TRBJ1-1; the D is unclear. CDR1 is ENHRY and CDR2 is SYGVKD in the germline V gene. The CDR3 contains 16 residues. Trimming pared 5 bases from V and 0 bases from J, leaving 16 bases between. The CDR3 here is CAISPRDRVLNTEAFF. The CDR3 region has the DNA TGTGCCATCAGTCCAAGGGATAGGGTACTGAACACTGAAGCTTTCTTT.

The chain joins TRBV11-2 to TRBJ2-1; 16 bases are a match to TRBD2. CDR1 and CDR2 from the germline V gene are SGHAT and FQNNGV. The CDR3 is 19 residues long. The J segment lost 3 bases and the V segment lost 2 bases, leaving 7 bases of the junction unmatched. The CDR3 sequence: CASSLSGTSGGAFYNEQFF. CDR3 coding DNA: TGTGCCAGCAGCTTATCCGGGACTAGCGGGGGGGCCTTCTACAATGAGCAGTTCTTC.

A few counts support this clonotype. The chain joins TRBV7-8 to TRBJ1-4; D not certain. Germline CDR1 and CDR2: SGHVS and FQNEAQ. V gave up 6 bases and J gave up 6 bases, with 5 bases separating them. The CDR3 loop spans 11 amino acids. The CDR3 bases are TGTGCCAGCAGTATCTATGAAAAACTGTTTTTT. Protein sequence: CASSIYEKLFF.

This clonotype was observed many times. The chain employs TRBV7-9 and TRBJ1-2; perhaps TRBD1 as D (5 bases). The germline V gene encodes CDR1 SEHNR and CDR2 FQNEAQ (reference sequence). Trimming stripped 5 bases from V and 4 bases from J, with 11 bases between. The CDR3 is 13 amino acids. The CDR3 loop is CASSATAVYGYTF. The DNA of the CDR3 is TGTGCCAGCAGCGCGACAGCCGTCTATGGCTACACCTTC.

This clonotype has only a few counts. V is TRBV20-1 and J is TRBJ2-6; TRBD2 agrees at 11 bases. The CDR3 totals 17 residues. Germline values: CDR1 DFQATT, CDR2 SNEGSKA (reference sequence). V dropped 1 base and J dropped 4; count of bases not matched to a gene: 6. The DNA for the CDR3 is TGCAGTGCTAGAGGTAGCGGGGGGGTTGGAGGGGCCAACGTCCTGACTTTC. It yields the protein CSARGSGGVGGANVLTF.

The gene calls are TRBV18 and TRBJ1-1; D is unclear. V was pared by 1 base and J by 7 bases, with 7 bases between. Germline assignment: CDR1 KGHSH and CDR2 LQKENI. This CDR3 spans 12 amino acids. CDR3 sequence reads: CASSPRPSEAFF. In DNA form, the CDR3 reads TGTGCCAGCTCACCACGCCCCAGTGAAGCTTTCTTT.

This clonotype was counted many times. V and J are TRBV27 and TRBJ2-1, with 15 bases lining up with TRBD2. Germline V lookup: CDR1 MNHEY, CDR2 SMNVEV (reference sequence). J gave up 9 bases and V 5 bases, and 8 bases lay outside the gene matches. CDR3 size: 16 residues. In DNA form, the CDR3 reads TGTGCCAGCAGTCTGGGACTAGCGGGAGGCTGGGGTGAGCAGTTCTTC. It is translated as CASSLGLAGGWGEQFF.

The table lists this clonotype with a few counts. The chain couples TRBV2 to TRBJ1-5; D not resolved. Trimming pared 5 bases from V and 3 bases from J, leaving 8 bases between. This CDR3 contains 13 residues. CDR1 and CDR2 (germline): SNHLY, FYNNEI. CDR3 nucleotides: TGTGCCAGCAGTCCAGAAACCAATCAGCCCCAGCATTTT. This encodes CASSPETNQPQHF.

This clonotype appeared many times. The CDR3 DNA follows: TGTGCCAGCAGTTCTACTAGCGGGAGCTACAATGAGCAGTTCTTC. This translates into CASSSTSGSYNEQFF. The J gene is TRBJ2-1, the V gene TRBV27; 11 bases match TRBD2. The CDR3 loop spans 15 amino acids. V was pared by 4 bases and J by 3 bases, with 2 bases of the junction left unmatched. Germline CDR1 is MNHEY and CDR2 is SMNVEV (reference sequence).

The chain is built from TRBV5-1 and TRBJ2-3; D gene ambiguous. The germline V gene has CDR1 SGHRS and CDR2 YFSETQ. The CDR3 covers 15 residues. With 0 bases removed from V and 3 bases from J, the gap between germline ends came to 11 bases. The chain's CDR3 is CASSLGLPATDTQYF. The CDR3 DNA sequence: TGCGCCAGCAGCTTGGGTCTCCCGGCGACAGATACGCAGTATTTT.

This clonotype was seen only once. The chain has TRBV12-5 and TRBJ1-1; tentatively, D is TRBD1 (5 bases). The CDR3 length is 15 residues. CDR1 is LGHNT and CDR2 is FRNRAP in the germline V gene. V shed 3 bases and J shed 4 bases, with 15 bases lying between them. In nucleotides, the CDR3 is TGTGCTAGTGGTTTTAATGAGGGGCGCGTCACTGAAGCTTTCTTT. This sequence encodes CASGFNEGRVTEAFF.

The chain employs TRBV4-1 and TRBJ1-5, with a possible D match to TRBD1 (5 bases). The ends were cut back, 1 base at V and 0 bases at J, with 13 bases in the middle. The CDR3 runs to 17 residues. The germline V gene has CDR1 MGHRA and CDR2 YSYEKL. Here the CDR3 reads CASSQVGGAYSNQPQHF. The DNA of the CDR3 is TGCGCCAGCAGCCAAGTTGGAGGGGCCTATAGCAATCAGCCCCAGCATTTT.

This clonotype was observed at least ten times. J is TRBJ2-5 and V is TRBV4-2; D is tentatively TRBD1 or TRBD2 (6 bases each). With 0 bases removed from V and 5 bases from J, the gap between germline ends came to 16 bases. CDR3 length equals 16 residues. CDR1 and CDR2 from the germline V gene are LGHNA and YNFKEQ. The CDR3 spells CASSQDEGGTVETQYF. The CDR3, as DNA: TGTGCCAGCAGCCAAGATGAGGGGGGAACTGTGGAGACCCAGTACTTC.

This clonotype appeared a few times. CDR3 sequence (DNA): TGTGCCACCAGTGATCCGCCGACAGGCTATGGCTACACCTTC. Translating gives CATSDPPTGYGYTF. The rearrangement links TRBV24-1 to TRBJ1-2; D is perhaps TRBD1 (6 bases). CDR3 length: 14 amino acids. The V end lost 3 bases, the J end lost 4 bases, and 11 bases lay between the germline ends. CDR1 KGHDR and CDR2 SFDVKD come from the germline V gene.

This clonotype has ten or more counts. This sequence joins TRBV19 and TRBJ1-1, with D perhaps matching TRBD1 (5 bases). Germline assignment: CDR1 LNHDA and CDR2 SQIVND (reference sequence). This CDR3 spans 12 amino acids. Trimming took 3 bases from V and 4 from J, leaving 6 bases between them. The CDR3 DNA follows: TGTGCCAGTAGTATGGGGGGCACTGAAGCTTTCTTT. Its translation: CASSMGGTEAFF.

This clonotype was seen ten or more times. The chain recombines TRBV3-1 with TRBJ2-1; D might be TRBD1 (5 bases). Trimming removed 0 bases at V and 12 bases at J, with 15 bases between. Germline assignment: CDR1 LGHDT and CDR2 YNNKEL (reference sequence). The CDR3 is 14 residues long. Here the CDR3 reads CASSQDRNLQGQFF. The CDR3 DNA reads TGTGCCAGCAGCCAAGACAGAAATCTCCAGGGGCAGTTCTTC.

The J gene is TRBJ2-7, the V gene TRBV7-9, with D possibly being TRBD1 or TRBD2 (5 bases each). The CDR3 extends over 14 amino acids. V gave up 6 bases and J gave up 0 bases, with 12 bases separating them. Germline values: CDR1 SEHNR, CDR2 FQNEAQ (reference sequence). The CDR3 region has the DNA TGTGCCAGCAGAGCCTCGAGGGGCTCCTACGAGCAGTACTTC. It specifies CASRASRGSYEQYF.

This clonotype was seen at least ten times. The CDR3 sequence: CASSAGMANEKLFF. The CDR3 bases are TGTGCCAGCAGCGCGGGTATGGCTAATGAAAAACTGTTTTTT. This sequence joins TRBV9 and TRBJ1-4; no clear D. V was clipped by 3 bases and J by 3 bases, with 9 bases between them. The CDR3 sequence is 14 residues long. Germline V gives CDR1 SGDLS, CDR2 YYNGEE.

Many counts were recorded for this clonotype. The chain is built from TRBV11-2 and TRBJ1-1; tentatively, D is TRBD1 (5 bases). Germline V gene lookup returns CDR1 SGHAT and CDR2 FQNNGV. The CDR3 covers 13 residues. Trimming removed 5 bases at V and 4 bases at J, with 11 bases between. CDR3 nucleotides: TGTGCCAGCAGCCCATGGGGGGGCACTGAAGCTTTCTTT. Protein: CASSPWGGTEAFF. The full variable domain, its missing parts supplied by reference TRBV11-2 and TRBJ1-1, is EAGVAQSPRYKIIEKRQSVAFWCNPISGHATLYWYQQILGQGPKLLIQFQNNGVVDDSQLPKDRFSAERLKGVDSTLKIQPAKLEDSAVYLCASSPWGGTEAFFGQGTRLTVV.

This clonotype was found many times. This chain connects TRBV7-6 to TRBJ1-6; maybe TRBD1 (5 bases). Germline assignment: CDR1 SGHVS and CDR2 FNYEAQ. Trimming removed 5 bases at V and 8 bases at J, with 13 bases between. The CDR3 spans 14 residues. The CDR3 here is CASSPSGADSPLHF. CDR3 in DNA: TGTGCCAGCAGCCCCAGCGGGGCGGATTCACCCCTCCACTTT.

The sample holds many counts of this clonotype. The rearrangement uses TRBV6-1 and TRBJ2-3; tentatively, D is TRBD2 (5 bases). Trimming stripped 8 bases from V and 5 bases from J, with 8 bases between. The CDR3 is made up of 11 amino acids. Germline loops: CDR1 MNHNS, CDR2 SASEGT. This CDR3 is CASGRGDTQYF. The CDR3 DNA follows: TGTGCCAGCGGTCGGGGAGATACGCAGTATTTT.